One and the same sample provided the 7 T cell receptor beta chains below, sequenced in a study of T-cell reconstitution after alpha-beta-depleted transplantation in children. As it was prepared, the TCRbeta library received unique molecular identifiers. Via MiXCR, TCRdb re-called the PCR reads, giving one row per CDR3 protein. The sample consists of some 200,000 distinct CDR3 sequences, approximately 8.4% of them appearing once. The specimen comprised PBMCs, mostly from graft donor cells, sampled 360 days after TCRalphabeta/CD19-depleted stem cell transplant. The receptors here all came from a male patient aged 2 to 9 who had a stem cell transplant for acute myeloid leukemia, so the T cells may come from the graft donor.

This clonotype was counted only a few times. The rearrangement joins TRBV4-1 to TRBJ1-1; the D gene is possibly TRBD1 (6 bases). V was shortened by 5 bases and J by 0 bases, with 13 bases between the two germline ends. Germline CDR1 and CDR2: MGHRA and YSYEKL. The CDR3 runs 15 residues. The CDR3: CASSTRTEMNTEAFF. In DNA, the CDR3 is TGCGCCAGCAGCACCCGGACAGAGATGAACACTGAAGCTTTCTTT.

The chain combines TRBV7-2 with TRBJ2-1; TRBD2 aligns across 13 bases. The CDR3 has 15 amino acids. Germline V gives CDR1 SGHTA, CDR2 FQGNSA. Trimming removed 4 bases from V and 4 bases from J; junction bases left unmatched: 1. CDR3 bases: TGTGCCAGCAGCTCGGGACTAGCGGGGTACAATGAGCAGTTCTTC. Its protein is CASSSGLAGYNEQFF.

This clonotype was observed at least ten times. The chain couples TRBV12-3 or TRBV12-4 to TRBJ2-2; 8 bases align to TRBD1. The V segment lost 5 bases and the J segment 3 bases; nucleotides outside the gene matches: 2. CDR3 length: 14 residues. The CDR3 loop reads CASSPGQDTGELFF. The CDR3 bases are TGTGCCAGCAGTCCGGGACAGGACACCGGGGAGCTGTTTTTT.

On this clonotype itself: One base away lies a much larger clone, so this may be a sequencing read error. The CDR3 sequence is CASSYGGGPYGQYF. DNA for the CDR3: TGTGCCAGCAGTTATGGGGGAGGGCCCTACGGGCAGTACTTC. The chain couples TRBV12-3 or TRBV12-4 to TRBJ2-7; 7 bases are a match to TRBD2. The CDR3 consists of 14 residues.

The chain couples TRBV9 to TRBJ1-2; 7 bases fit TRBD1. This CDR3 comprises 13 residues. Germline CDR1 reads SGDLS; CDR2 reads YYNGEE. V gave up 3 bases and J gave up 7 bases; unmatched junction bases: 6. The CDR3 DNA sequence: TGTGCCAGCAGCGCCCGACAGGGTGGTGGCTACACCTTC. Translating gives CASSARQGGGYTF.

This clonotype was found many times. One end of the junction does not line up with germline, which may come from a read error. The chain uses TRBV13 and TRBJ2-1; D not certain. Germline values: CDR1 PRHDT, CDR2 FYEKMQ (reference sequence). This CDR3 spans 13 amino acids. CDR3 nucleotide sequence: TGTGCCAGCAGCTATACCCCGAAGGATGATCAGTTCTTC. Translation gives CASSYTPKDDQFF.

This clonotype showed up just a few times. The chain combines TRBV18 with TRBJ1-6; TRBD1 is a possible D gene (5 bases). V lost 4 bases and J 5 bases, leaving 15 bases between the germline ends. The CDR3 is 16 amino acids. Germline V gene sequence: CDR1 KGHSH, CDR2 LQKENI. Written as DNA, the CDR3 is TGTGCCAGCTCACGCCGGGGGTTTCAAGATAATTCACCCCTCCACTTT. It translates to CASSRRGFQDNSPLHF.